This TCR beta chain comes out of a study of neurological immune-mediated disorders. The CDR3 extends over 15 amino acids. The V end was cut by 6 bases, the J end by 1 base, with 18 bases between. Germline V gene sequence: CDR1 DFQATT, CDR2 SNEGSKA (reference sequence). TCRdb re-analysed the 5' RACE reads in MiXCR, keeping a single row per CDR3 protein. The table lists 50,000 to 60,000 distinct CDR3 sequences, about 4.2% of them singletons. This clonotype came up many times. This TCR was sampled from a middle-aged woman with multiple sclerosis. The chain joins TRBV20-1 to TRBJ1-1; D gene ambiguous. The sequenced sample consisted of CD4+ T cells from blood. CDR3 region: CSAPQLASGNTEAFF. CDR3 DNA: TGCAGTGCGCCCCAGTTGGCGTCTGGGAACACTGAAGCTTTCTTT.